Reported below is one TCR beta chain. This clonotype was detected only a few times. What this receptor recognizes is not known. Per-nucleotide qualities are absent, and no much larger clonotype sits a single base away. Donors were 39 systemically healthy Caucasian individuals from Russia aged roughly 6 to 100 years. Each donor gave roughly 11 milliliters of peripheral blood, drawn into EDTA-treated Vacutainer tubes. Ficoll-Paque density-gradient centrifugation was used to isolate PBMCs, with at least 7 million per sample. Total RNA was extracted from PBMCs with Trizol reagent, with at least 6 micrograms obtained per sample. For every donor, flow cytometry on a PBMC aliquot measured the percentage of naive CD45RAhigh/CD27high T cells. These data are taken from a study of blood T cells in healthy people across ages (dated by TCRdb to between 2014 and 2017). At the level of the whole study: In model experiments, roughly one uniquely barcoded TCR beta cDNA molecule per two T cells was captured by template switching. The study measured age-related changes in TCR beta repertoire diversity using deep sequencing normalized with unique cDNA molecular identifiers. Donors were grouped into four age groups: young (average roughly 17 years), middle-aged (around 39), aged (around 60) and long-lived (roughly 80). To avoid experimental bias, donors of different ages were spread randomly across the sequencing lanes. For two donors (one aged 18 to 30 and one aged 80 or older), the study analyzed two additional independent replicas of 1 million unique cDNA reads from the same blood draw.

The library came from 5' RACE. The instrument given in TCRdb is Illumina HiSeq 2500. A second PCR of roughly 7 to 12 cycles was run with a J-beta primer mix and a sample-barcoded 5' primer. A unique molecular identifier was introduced onto each TCR beta cDNA molecule by a template-switch 5' adaptor carrying 12 random nucleotides. Each sample yielded at least 3 million CDR3-containing paired-end reads. First-strand cDNA synthesis was performed from all RNA using the Mint cDNA synthesis kit, with priming by a TRBC-specific oligonucleotide. After uracil-DNA glycosylase treatment, a first 18-cycle PCR used universal primers M1SS and BC2_uni_R on all cDNA. The authors' analysis ran thus. Normalization of each sample was performed by random selection of 1 million high-quality reads, each carrying a distinct molecular identifier. Instead of being binned into consensus sequences, reads that shared molecular identifiers were thrown out. MiTCR, with a Q25 quality threshold and the strictest error-elimination algorithm, was used for CDR3 identification, clonotype clustering and error correction. A nonparametric unseen species model with Euler transformation was used to estimate a lower bound on total TCR beta diversity. TCRdb redid the processing of the public reads, applying fastp at Q25 and MiXCR, and retained in-frame beta chains. Identical CDR3 proteins give one entry, which carries the most common genes and DNA. The V and J calls come from TCRdb's annotation, not from the publication. The sample records 1.6 million or so distinct CDR3 sequences, around 36% of which are singletons. The ten largest make up about 11% of the sample.

What the research found in general, with its limitations: The CMV infection status of donors was not known, potentially confounding age-related changes in expanded clonotypes. There was a strong correlation between observed TCR beta diversity and the percentage of naive T cells measured by flow cytometry. Compared with the aged group, the long-lived group had more naive CD4+ T cells, fewer expanded clones and increased TCR diversity, suggesting age selection. Since profiling was done on bulk unsorted PBMCs, naive and antigen-experienced compartments could not be conclusively compared. Observed TCR beta diversity per million T cells fell roughly linearly with age, and a significant reduction was already apparent by age around 36. Estimates of total diversity based on one million sequenced T cells were regarded as lower bounds and as underestimates.

Deletion took 6 bases off V and 4 bases off J, with a span of 7 bases between the germline ends. CDR1 is given as DFQATT and CDR2 as SNEGSKA, both from the germline V gene (reference sequence). The cysteine opens and the phenylalanine closes a CDR3 of 11 amino acids. This entry keeps only the CDR3 DNA: 33 bases, framed from base 1. The sample taken for sequencing was blood. Rearrangement joined TRBV20-1 to TRBJ2-1, with no reliable assignment of the D segment. The TCR sequence derives from a woman aged 25 to 39 in good health. The CDR3 is CSAAGYNEQFF. The sequence in DNA is TGCAGTGCCGCCGGATACAATGAGCAGTTCTTC.